Each of the 15 T cell receptor beta chains below was sequenced from the same sample in a study of blood T cell repertoires in COVID-19. Profiling relied on immunoSEQ multiplex PCR, and the TCRdb table lists in-frame clones only, not all of them. This sample carries about 160,000 clones, roughly 84% of them seen once, and the ten largest clones take about 11%. Input material: peripheral blood. The receptors originated from a woman over 75 with active or convalescent COVID-19.

This clone turned up a few times. J is TRBJ2-7 and V is TRBV3-1 (or the pseudogene TRBV3-2); TRBD2 matches at 9 bases. In germline, CDR1 is LGHDT, CDR2 YNNKEL (reference sequence). The CDR3 contains 13 residues. J gave up 7 bases and V 4 bases, and 5 bases lay outside the gene matches. CDR3 DNA sequence: TGTGCCAGCAGCCGCCTAGCGGGACAGGAGCAGTACTTC. This translates into CASSRLAGQEQYF.

In this sample, this clone turned up a few times. This chain connects TRBV18 to TRBJ2-7; D is perhaps TRBD1 (6 bases). Germline V gives CDR1 KGHSH, CDR2 LQKENI. V was cut by 6 bases and J by 0 bases, with 15 bases left in between. The CDR3 extends over 15 amino acids. The CDR3 sequence is CASSRIRDNSYEQYF. The CDR3 DNA sequence: TGTGCCAGCTCCCGAATCCGGGACAACTCCTACGAGCAGTACTTC.

The chain employs TRBV4-1 and TRBJ2-3; TRBD2 matches at 7 bases. Per the germline V gene, CDR1 is MGHRA and CDR2 is YSYEKL. J was trimmed by 3 bases and V by 0 bases; bases with no gene match: 6. The CDR3 is 16 amino acids. CDR3 sequence reads: CASSQEWREITDTQYF. Here the CDR3 DNA reads TGCGCCAGCAGCCAAGAATGGCGGGAGATAACAGATACGCAGTATTTT.

CDR3 DNA: TGTGCCAGCAGCGTGTCACAGCAAGAGACCCAGTACTTC. Encoded protein: CASSVSQQETQYF. The J gene is TRBJ2-5, the V gene TRBV9; D is uncertain. The CDR3 is 13 amino acids. From germline, CDR1 is SGDLS and CDR2 YYNGEE. The V and J ends lost 2 bases and 2 bases respectively, with 7 bases between them.

This clone was detected only a few times. This rearrangement joins TRBV12-3 or TRBV12-4 to TRBJ1-2; 10 bases are shared with TRBD1. The CDR3 sequence is 13 residues long. The V segment lost 5 bases and the J segment 8 bases; nucleotides outside the gene matches: 5. CDR3 residues: CASSDRGRGGYTF. The CDR3 DNA follows: TGTGCCAGCAGTGACAGGGGGCGAGGAGGCTACACCTTC.

The chain has TRBV27 and TRBJ1-2; D unclear. Per the germline V gene, CDR1 is MNHEY and CDR2 is SMNVEV (reference sequence). The CDR3 covers 15 residues. The germline V and J ends were trimmed by 4 bases and 3 bases, with 15 bases remaining between them. The CDR3 is CASSSSTPRYYGYTF. The CDR3 DNA is TGTGCCAGCAGTTCGTCGACACCGAGATACTATGGCTACACCTTC.

This clone was observed at least ten times. The genes are TRBV19 and TRBJ1-3, with 8 bases identical to TRBD1. This CDR3 is 16 amino acids long. CDR1 and CDR2 from the germline V gene are LNHDA and SQIVND (reference sequence). The ends lost 4 bases at V and 0 bases at J; junction bases unmatched: 5. The CDR3 region is CASSTGTGRSGNTIYF. CDR3 sequence (DNA): TGTGCCAGTAGTACAGGGACAGGCCGCTCTGGAAACACCATATATTTT.

The V call is TRBV5-1, the J call TRBJ2-1, with D perhaps TRBD1 (5 bases). From germline, CDR1 is SGHRS and CDR2 YFSETQ. The CDR3 is made up of 14 amino acids. V was trimmed by 4 bases and J by 7 bases, leaving 15 bases between them. The CDR3 region is CASSPAPGRNEQFF. CDR3 nucleotides: TGCGCCAGCAGCCCCGCCCCAGGGCGGAATGAGCAGTTCTTC.

This clone was seen a handful of times. This chain uses TRBV7-9 with TRBJ2-3; 8 bases are shared with TRBD2. CDR1 and CDR2 (germline): SEHNR, FQNEAQ (reference sequence). Trimming took 0 bases from V and 6 from J; bases not matched to a gene: 2. The CDR3 sequence is 14 residues long. The CDR3 DNA follows: TGTGCCAGCAGCTTAGCAGCGGGAGAGGATACGCAGTATTTT. Its protein is CASSLAAGEDTQYF.

J is TRBJ2-1 and V is TRBV9; 7 bases map to TRBD1. This CDR3 is 19 amino acids long. In germline, CDR1 is SGDLS, CDR2 YYNGEE. Trimming removed 3 bases from V and 4 bases from J; junction bases left unmatched: 19. The CDR3 spells CASSDRDRRDSLTYNEQFF. CDR3 bases: TGTGCCAGCAGCGACCGGGACAGACGAGACTCTCTTACTTACAATGAGCAGTTCTTC. The whole variable domain, filled in from reference TRBV9 and TRBJ2-1, reads DSGVTQTPKHLITATGQRVTLRCSPRSGDLSVYWYQQSLDQGLQFLIQYYNGEERAKGNILERFSAQQFPDLHSELNLSSLELGDSALYFCASSDRDRRDSLTYNEQFFGPGTRLTVL.

The chain employs TRBV7-8 and TRBJ2-1; weak D call: TRBD2 (7 bases). Germline V CDR1 and CDR2: SGHVS, FQNEAQ. CDR3 length: 16 residues. The V and J ends lost 3 bases and 7 bases respectively, with 19 bases between them. The CDR3 is CASSFGSGTPGNEQFF. CDR3 nucleotides: TGTGCCAGCAGCTTCGGGAGCGGGACACCGGGGAATGAGCAGTTCTTC.

The gene calls are TRBV10-3 and TRBJ2-1; 7 nucleotides align to TRBD2. The CDR3 loop spans 17 amino acids. Germline CDR1 ENHRY, CDR2 SYGVKD. V was pared by 3 bases and J by 3 bases, with 11 bases of the junction left unmatched. The CDR3 reads CAISDSGTKRIYNEQFF. The DNA for the CDR3 is TGTGCCATCAGTGATTCGGGGACTAAGCGGATCTACAATGAGCAGTTCTTC.

The rearrangement links TRBV6-5 to TRBJ2-7, with D unresolved. The germline V gene has CDR1 MNHEY and CDR2 SVGAGI. V gave up 5 bases and J gave up 6 bases, with 11 bases separating them. The CDR3 loop spans 12 amino acids. CDR3 in amino acids: CASSQTPGEQYF. The CDR3 DNA sequence: TGTGCCAGCAGTCAAACCCCGGGCGAGCAGTACTTC.

The gene calls are TRBV6-5 and TRBJ2-1; 9 bases are shared with TRBD2. J was trimmed by 2 bases and V by 7 bases; bases with no gene match: 3. Germline-derived CDR1 and CDR2 are MNHEY and SVGAGI. The CDR3 covers 14 residues. CDR3 bases: TGTGCCAGCACCGGGACTAGCACCTACAATGAGCAGTTCTTC. Translation gives CASTGTSTYNEQFF.

The rearrangement links TRBV5-1 to TRBJ2-1, with 12 bases fitting TRBD1. This CDR3 spans 16 amino acids. V was pared by 1 base and J by 9 bases, with 8 bases of the junction left unmatched. Germline V gene data show CDR1 as SGHRS and CDR2 as YFSETQ. For the CDR3, the DNA is TGCGCCAGCAGCTTGAATTCGGGACAGGGGGCGGTTGAGCAGTTCTTC. Protein sequence: CASSLNSGQGAVEQFF.